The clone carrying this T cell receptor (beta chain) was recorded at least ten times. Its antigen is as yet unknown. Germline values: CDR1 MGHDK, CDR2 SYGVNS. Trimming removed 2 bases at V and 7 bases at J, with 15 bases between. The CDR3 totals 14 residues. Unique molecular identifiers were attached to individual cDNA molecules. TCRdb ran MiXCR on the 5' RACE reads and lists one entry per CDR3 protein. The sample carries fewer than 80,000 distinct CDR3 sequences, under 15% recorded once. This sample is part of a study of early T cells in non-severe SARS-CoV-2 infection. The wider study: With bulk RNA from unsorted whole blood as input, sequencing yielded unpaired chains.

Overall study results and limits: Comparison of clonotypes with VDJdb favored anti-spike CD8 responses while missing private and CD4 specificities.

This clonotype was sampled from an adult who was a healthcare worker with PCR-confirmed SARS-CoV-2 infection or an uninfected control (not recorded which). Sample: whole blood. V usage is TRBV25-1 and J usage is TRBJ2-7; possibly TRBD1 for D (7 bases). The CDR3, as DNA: TGTGCCAGCAGTGAACGGGGGACAGCTGGGGAGCAGTACTTC. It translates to CASSERGTAGEQYF.